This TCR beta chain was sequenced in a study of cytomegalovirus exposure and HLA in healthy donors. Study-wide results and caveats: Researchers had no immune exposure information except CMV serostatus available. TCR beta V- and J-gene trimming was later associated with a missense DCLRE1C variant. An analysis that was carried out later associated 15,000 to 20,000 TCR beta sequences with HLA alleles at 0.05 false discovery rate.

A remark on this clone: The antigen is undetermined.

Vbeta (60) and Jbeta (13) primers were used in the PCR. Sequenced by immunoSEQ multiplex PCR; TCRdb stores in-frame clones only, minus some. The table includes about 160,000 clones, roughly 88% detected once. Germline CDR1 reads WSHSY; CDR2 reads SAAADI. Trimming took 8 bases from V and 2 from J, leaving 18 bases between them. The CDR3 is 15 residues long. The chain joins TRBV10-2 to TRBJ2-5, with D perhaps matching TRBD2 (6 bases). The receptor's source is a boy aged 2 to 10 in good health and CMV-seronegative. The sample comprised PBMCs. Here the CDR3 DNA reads TGCGCCAGCCTATCGGGACTCGGGGCACAAGAGACCCAGTACTTC. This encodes CASLSGLGAQETQYF.